Below, 22 T cell receptor beta chains from the same sample are listed, as sequenced in a study of T cells after yellow fever vaccination. TCRdb redid the calling of the 5' RACE reads with MiXCR, one entry per CDR3 protein. Of around 100,000 distinct CDR3 sequences in the sample, roughly 8.9% were seen once. The starting material was CD8+ T cells sorted from PBMCs, obtained 45 days after the yellow fever booster vaccination. The receptor source for this set is a man aged 25 to 40 who received the YFV17D yellow fever vaccine.

The table lists this clonotype with a few counts. J is TRBJ1-3 and V is TRBV7-2, with 8 bases identical to TRBD1. CDR1 and CDR2 from the germline V gene are SGHTA and FQGNSA. With 0 bases clipped from V and 5 bases from J, the junction kept 6 bases outside the gene matches. This CDR3 has 16 residues. CDR3: CASSLAGQGLRNTIYF. In nucleotides, the CDR3 is TGTGCCAGCAGCTTAGCAGGACAGGGCCTAAGAAACACCATATATTTT.

This clonotype was observed a few times. The chain joins TRBV10-3 to TRBJ1-2; D is uncertain. Per germline, CDR1 ENHRY and CDR2 SYGVKD. The germline V and J ends were trimmed by 0 bases and 6 bases, with 14 bases remaining between them. This CDR3 is 15 amino acids long. The CDR3 nucleotides are TGTGCCATCAGTGAGTCTCTAGAGGCCGGCGATGGCTACACCTTC. Translated, it gives CAISESLEAGDGYTF.

This clonotype was observed many times. The chain recombines TRBV29-1 with TRBJ2-7; D might be TRBD1 or TRBD2, each matching 5 bases. This CDR3 has 13 amino acids. Trimming took off 7 bases at V and 7 bases at J, with 20 bases between the two ends. The V gene's germline CDR1 is SQVTM and CDR2 ANQGSEA. CDR3 in DNA: TGCAGCGCCGCACTGCCGGGGCCTTTAGAGCAGTACTTC. Its protein is CSAALPGPLEQYF.

This clonotype was recorded at least ten times. The J gene is TRBJ2-7, the V gene TRBV27, with 8 bases matching TRBD1. Germline V gene data show CDR1 as MNHEY and CDR2 as SMNVEV (reference sequence). The CDR3 covers 15 residues. The trim removed 3 bases at V and 2 bases at J, leaving 6 bases unmatched. In DNA, the CDR3 is TGTGCCAGCAGTTTGGCACAGGGGGTCACCTACGAGCAGTACTTC. It codes for CASSLAQGVTYEQYF.

This clonotype was recorded many times. This chain uses TRBV20-1 with TRBJ2-1; D is unresolved. The CDR3 runs 15 residues. V was cut by 3 bases and J by 0 bases, with 12 bases left in between. CDR1 and CDR2 from the germline V gene are DFQATT and SNEGSKA (reference sequence). CDR3 protein: CSASPHESSYNEQFF. CDR3 DNA: TGCAGTGCTAGCCCTCATGAAAGCTCCTACAATGAGCAGTTCTTC.

This clonotype showed up many times. The chain is built from TRBV4-2 and TRBJ1-2; TRBD1 agrees at 8 bases. The CDR3 consists of 14 residues. The junction had 9 bases not matched to a gene; V was cut back by 4 bases and J by 8 bases. The germline V gene has CDR1 LGHNA and CDR2 YNFKEQ. The CDR3 DNA reads TGTGCCAGCAGCCCTGAGGACAGGGTGTACGGCTACACCTTC. Translation: CASSPEDRVYGYTF.

Sample share makes this clonotype medium-sized (0.01 to 0.1%). The chain carries TRBV7-9 and TRBJ1-5, with 9 bases that match TRBD1. V gave up 4 bases and J gave up 5 bases; unmatched junction bases: 6. Germline V lookup: CDR1 SEHNR, CDR2 FQNEAQ (reference sequence). There are 15 residues in the CDR3. The CDR3 DNA reads as TGTGCCAGCAGCTGGGACAGGGAGTCAGATCAGCCCCAGCATTTT. It yields the protein CASSWDRESDQPQHF. Drawing the rest from reference TRBV7-9 and TRBJ1-5, the complete variable domain is DTGVSQNPRHKITKRGQNVTFRCDPISEHNRLYWYRQTLGQGPEFLTYFQNEAQLEKSRLLSDRFSAERPKGSFSTLEIQRTEQGDSAMYLCASSWDRESDQPQHFGDGTRLSIL.

Details on this clonotype: This may arise from a read error, as a much more abundant clone is one base away. CDR3 DNA sequence: TGTGTCAGCAGTCTAGCGGAAGGACGCTTCGAGCAGTACTTC. This encodes CVSSLAEGRFEQYF. This rearrangement joins TRBV6-1 to TRBJ2-7; 7 positions agree with TRBD2. The CDR3 consists of 14 residues. Per germline, CDR1 MNHNS and CDR2 SASEGT.

This clonotype was seen ten or more times. The CDR3 coding sequence is TGTGCCAGCAGCTTAGGGCCTGCGCCAGATACGCAGTATTTT. Its translation: CASSLGPAPDTQYF. The chain couples TRBV7-6 to TRBJ2-3, with D hard to call. V lost 1 base and J 4 bases, leaving 9 bases between the germline ends. In germline, CDR1 is SGHVS, CDR2 FNYEAQ. This CDR3 is 14 amino acids long.

V gene TRBV29-1 combines with J gene TRBJ2-1; 9 nucleotides agree with TRBD1. The V segment lost 8 bases and the J segment 8 bases; nucleotides outside the gene matches: 7. The CDR3 sequence is 12 residues long. Germline V lookup: CDR1 SQVTM, CDR2 ANQGSEA. In nucleotides, the CDR3 is TGCAGCCACCGGGACAGGGCGTATGAGCAGTTCTTC. Encoded protein: CSHRDRAYEQFF.

This clonotype came up many times. The chain is built from TRBV7-2 and TRBJ2-2, with D maybe TRBD2 (6 bases). The CDR3 length is 18 residues. Looked up from germline, CDR1 is SGHTA and CDR2 is FQGNSA. V was trimmed by 5 bases and J by 0 bases, leaving 19 bases between them. Here the CDR3 DNA reads TGTGCCAGCAGCCCAGCGGGTTCTAGCGCAACGAACACCGGGGAGCTGTTTTTT. It codes for CASSPAGSSATNTGELFF. The full variable domain, completed using reference TRBV7-2 and TRBJ2-2, is GAGVSQSPSNKVTEKGKDVELRCDPISGHTALYWYRQSLGQGLEFLIYFQGNSAPDKSGLPSDRFSAERTGGSVSTLTIQRTQQEDSAVYLCASSPAGSSATNTGELFFGEGSRLTVL.

This clonotype occurred many times. In nucleotides, the CDR3 is TGCAGCGGTAGACTAGCGGGAGACGGGAGGGATACGCAGTATTTT. It yields the protein CSGRLAGDGRDTQYF. This sequence joins TRBV29-1 and TRBJ2-3; 12 bases line up with TRBD2. This CDR3 spans 15 amino acids. V lost 7 bases to trimming and J lost 6 bases; unmatched junction nucleotides: 11. Per germline, CDR1 SQVTM and CDR2 ANQGSEA.

This clonotype was detected ten times or more. The chain employs TRBV4-3 and TRBJ1-5, with D tentatively TRBD1 (6 bases). Germline-derived CDR1 and CDR2 are LGHNA and YSLEER. This CDR3 spans 15 amino acids. V dropped 1 base and J dropped 3 bases, with 10 bases sitting between them. CDR3 sequence (DNA): TGCGCCAGCAGCCAAGTCCAGGGGTCCAATCAGCCCCAGCATTTT. Translated, it gives CASSQVQGSNQPQHF.

The table lists this clonotype with many counts. This chain uses TRBV7-2 with TRBJ2-3, with D unresolved. The CDR3 has 12 residues. In germline, CDR1 is SGHTA, CDR2 FQGNSA. Trimming removed 8 bases from V and 4 bases from J, with 10 bases in between. CDR3 DNA: TGTGCCAGCCGTCAGTACGCAGATACGCAGTATTTT. It yields the protein CASRQYADTQYF.

V is TRBV9 and J is TRBJ2-6; TRBD2 might be the D (5 bases). From germline, CDR1 is SGDLS and CDR2 YYNGEE. The CDR3 is 15 amino acids. Deletions cut 0 bases from V and 3 bases from J, with 7 bases between. In DNA, the CDR3 is TGTGCCAGCAGCGTAGGAGAGGGTGGGGCCAACGTCCTGACTTTC. It is translated as CASSVGEGGANVLTF.

This clonotype appeared a few times. The chain combines TRBV18 with TRBJ2-6; no firm D call. V was clipped by 6 bases and J by 0 bases, with 15 bases between them. CDR3 length: 17 residues. CDR1 is KGHSH and CDR2 is LQKENI in the germline V gene. The CDR3, as DNA: TGTGCCAGCTCCCCGTGGGATGCGCACTCTGGGGCCAACGTCCTGACTTTC. Residues: CASSPWDAHSGANVLTF.

Comments on this clonotype: One base away lies a much larger clone, so this may be a sequencing read error. V gene TRBV20-1 combines with J gene TRBJ2-5, with D possibly being TRBD2 (5 bases). This CDR3 has 13 amino acids. Germline lookup yields CDR1 DFQATT and CDR2 SNEGSKA (reference sequence). Trimming left V 3 bases short and J 5 bases short, with 13 bases between. The CDR3 spells CSARKGAWETQYF. The CDR3 DNA sequence: TGCAGTGCTAGGAAGGGAGCTTGGGAGACCCAGTACTTC.

J is TRBJ2-7 and V is TRBV21-1; the table gives TRBD1 as D, unverified against the DNA. TRBV21-1 is termed a pseudogene. CDR3 length: 14 residues. The CDR3 DNA reads as TGTGCCAGCAGCAAAGGGCAGGGGGCCTACGAGCAGTACTTC. Amino acids: CASSKGQGAYEQYF.

This clonotype was counted at least ten times. The chain employs TRBV29-1 and TRBJ2-5; tentatively, D is TRBD1 (6 bases). V dropped 3 bases and J dropped 1 base, with 6 bases sitting between them. Germline V lookup: CDR1 SQVTM, CDR2 ANQGSEA. This CDR3 has 12 amino acids. The CDR3 reads CSVEGAQETQYF. CDR3 nucleotide sequence: TGCAGCGTTGAGGGGGCCCAAGAGACCCAGTACTTC.

The V call is TRBV29-1, the J call TRBJ2-7; 9 nucleotides align to TRBD1. The CDR3 is 14 residues long. Germline values: CDR1 SQVTM, CDR2 ANQGSEA. V lost 2 bases to trimming and J lost 6 bases; unmatched junction nucleotides: 8. CDR3 nucleotides: TGCAGCGTTGAATTGGGACAGGGTGGCGCCGAGCAGTACTTC. This codes for CSVELGQGGAEQYF.

Points on this clonotype: The junction does not match germline at one end; this may be a read error. The chain employs TRBV7-8 and TRBJ2-1; perhaps D is TRBD1 or TRBD2 (5 bases each). The CDR3 has 12 residues. From germline, CDR1 is SGHVS and CDR2 FQNEAQ. CDR3 sequence reads: CASSLGGPEHFF. The CDR3 DNA reads as TGTGCCAGCAGCTTAGGGGGACCCGAGCACTTCTTC.

This clonotype was seen repeatedly, ten times or more. The V and J genes are TRBV5-1 and TRBJ2-7; TRBD2 might be the D (6 bases). The germline V and J ends were trimmed by 3 bases and 1 base, with 8 bases remaining between them. The CDR3 has 13 residues. The germline gives CDR1 SGHRS, CDR2 YFSETQ. CDR3 amino acids: CASSSGLSYEQYF. CDR3 DNA: TGCGCCAGCAGCTCTGGACTATCCTACGAGCAGTACTTC. The complete variable domain, with remaining parts taken from reference TRBV5-1 and TRBJ2-7, reads KAGVTQTPRYLIKTRGQQVTLSCSPISGHRSVSWYQQTPGQGLQFLFEYFSETQRNKGNFPGRFSGRQFSNSRSEMNVSTLELGDSALYLCASSSGLSYEQYFGPGTRLTVT.